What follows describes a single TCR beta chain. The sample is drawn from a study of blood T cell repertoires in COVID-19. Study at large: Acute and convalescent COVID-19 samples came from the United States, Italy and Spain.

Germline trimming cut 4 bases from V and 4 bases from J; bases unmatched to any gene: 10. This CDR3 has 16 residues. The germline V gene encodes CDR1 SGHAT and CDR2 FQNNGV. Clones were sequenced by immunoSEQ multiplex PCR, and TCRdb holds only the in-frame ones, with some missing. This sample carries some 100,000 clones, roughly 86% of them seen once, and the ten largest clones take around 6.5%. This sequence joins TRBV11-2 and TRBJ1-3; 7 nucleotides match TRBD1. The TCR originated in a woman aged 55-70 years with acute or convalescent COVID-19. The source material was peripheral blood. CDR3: CASSSLEGAPGNTIYF. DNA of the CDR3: TGTGCCAGCAGCTCTTTGGAGGGGGCTCCGGGAAACACCATATATTTT. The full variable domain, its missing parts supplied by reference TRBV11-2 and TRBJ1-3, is EAGVAQSPRYKIIEKRQSVAFWCNPISGHATLYWYQQILGQGPKLLIQFQNNGVVDDSQLPKDRFSAERLKGVDSTLKIQPAKLEDSAVYLCASSSLEGAPGNTIYFGEGSWLTVV.